Following are 6 T cell receptor beta chains from one sample sequenced in a study of control samples from healthy donors and cancer patients. Some clones are missing from TCRdb's copy, which holds only in-frame ones; the method was immunoSEQ multiplex PCR. The sample yields 350,000 to 450,000 clones, roughly 90% seen once. Material for sequencing was PBMCs. The receptor set was obtained from a man aged 35-49 years with head and neck cancer.

This chain joins TRBV5-1 and TRBJ1-1; D gene uncertain. V lost 1 base and J 6 bases, leaving 10 bases between the germline ends. The CDR3 is 13 residues long. Germline lookup yields CDR1 SGHRS and CDR2 YFSETQ. CDR3 sequence (DNA): TGCGCCAGCAGCTTGAATCCGGGTTCTGAAGCTTTCTTT. Translation gives CASSLNPGSEAFF.

The chain carries TRBV6-5 and TRBJ2-7, with unresolved D. Per germline, CDR1 MNHEY and CDR2 SVGAGI. The ends were cut back, 4 bases at V and 3 bases at J, with 7 bases in the middle. The CDR3 runs to 12 residues. This CDR3 is CASSSQLYEQYF. CDR3 bases: TGTGCCAGCAGTTCGCAGCTCTACGAGCAGTACTTC.

The J gene is TRBJ2-2, the V gene TRBV30; D ambiguous. Germline V gives CDR1 GTSNPN, CDR2 SVGIG (reference sequence). This CDR3 region has 14 residues. V was cut by 0 bases and J by 2 bases, with 7 bases left in between. CDR3 in amino acids: CAWSVSVNTGELFF. Written as DNA, the CDR3 is TGTGCCTGGAGTGTATCCGTAAACACCGGGGAGCTGTTTTTT.

V and J are TRBV3-1 (or the pseudogene TRBV3-2) and TRBJ2-5; 11 bases fit TRBD1. There are 16 residues in the CDR3. Unmatched junction bases numbered 11, after V lost 6 bases and J lost 5 bases. Germline values: CDR1 LGHDT, CDR2 YNNKEL (reference sequence). The CDR3 protein is CASRPGQGGLGETQYF. The CDR3 DNA reads as TGTGCCAGCAGGCCGGGACAGGGGGGACTTGGGGAGACCCAGTACTTC.

The gene calls are TRBV9 and TRBJ2-7; TRBD2 might be the D (6 bases). Trimming cost V 0 bases and J 2 bases, with 12 bases left between them. The CDR3 runs to 15 residues. Germline CDR1 SGDLS, CDR2 YYNGEE. This CDR3 reads CASSVAGWGAYEQYF. DNA of the CDR3: TGTGCCAGCAGCGTAGCCGGATGGGGGGCCTACGAGCAGTACTTC.

The chain joins TRBV6-5 to TRBJ2-7; 10 bases are a match to TRBD1. Trimming cost V 4 bases and J 2 bases; bases outside gene matches: 8. Per germline, CDR1 MNHEY and CDR2 SVGAGI. The CDR3 is made up of 16 amino acids. The CDR3 loop reads CASSSLRDRGAYEQYF. For the CDR3, the DNA is TGTGCCAGCAGTTCACTTCGGGACAGGGGCGCCTACGAGCAGTACTTC.